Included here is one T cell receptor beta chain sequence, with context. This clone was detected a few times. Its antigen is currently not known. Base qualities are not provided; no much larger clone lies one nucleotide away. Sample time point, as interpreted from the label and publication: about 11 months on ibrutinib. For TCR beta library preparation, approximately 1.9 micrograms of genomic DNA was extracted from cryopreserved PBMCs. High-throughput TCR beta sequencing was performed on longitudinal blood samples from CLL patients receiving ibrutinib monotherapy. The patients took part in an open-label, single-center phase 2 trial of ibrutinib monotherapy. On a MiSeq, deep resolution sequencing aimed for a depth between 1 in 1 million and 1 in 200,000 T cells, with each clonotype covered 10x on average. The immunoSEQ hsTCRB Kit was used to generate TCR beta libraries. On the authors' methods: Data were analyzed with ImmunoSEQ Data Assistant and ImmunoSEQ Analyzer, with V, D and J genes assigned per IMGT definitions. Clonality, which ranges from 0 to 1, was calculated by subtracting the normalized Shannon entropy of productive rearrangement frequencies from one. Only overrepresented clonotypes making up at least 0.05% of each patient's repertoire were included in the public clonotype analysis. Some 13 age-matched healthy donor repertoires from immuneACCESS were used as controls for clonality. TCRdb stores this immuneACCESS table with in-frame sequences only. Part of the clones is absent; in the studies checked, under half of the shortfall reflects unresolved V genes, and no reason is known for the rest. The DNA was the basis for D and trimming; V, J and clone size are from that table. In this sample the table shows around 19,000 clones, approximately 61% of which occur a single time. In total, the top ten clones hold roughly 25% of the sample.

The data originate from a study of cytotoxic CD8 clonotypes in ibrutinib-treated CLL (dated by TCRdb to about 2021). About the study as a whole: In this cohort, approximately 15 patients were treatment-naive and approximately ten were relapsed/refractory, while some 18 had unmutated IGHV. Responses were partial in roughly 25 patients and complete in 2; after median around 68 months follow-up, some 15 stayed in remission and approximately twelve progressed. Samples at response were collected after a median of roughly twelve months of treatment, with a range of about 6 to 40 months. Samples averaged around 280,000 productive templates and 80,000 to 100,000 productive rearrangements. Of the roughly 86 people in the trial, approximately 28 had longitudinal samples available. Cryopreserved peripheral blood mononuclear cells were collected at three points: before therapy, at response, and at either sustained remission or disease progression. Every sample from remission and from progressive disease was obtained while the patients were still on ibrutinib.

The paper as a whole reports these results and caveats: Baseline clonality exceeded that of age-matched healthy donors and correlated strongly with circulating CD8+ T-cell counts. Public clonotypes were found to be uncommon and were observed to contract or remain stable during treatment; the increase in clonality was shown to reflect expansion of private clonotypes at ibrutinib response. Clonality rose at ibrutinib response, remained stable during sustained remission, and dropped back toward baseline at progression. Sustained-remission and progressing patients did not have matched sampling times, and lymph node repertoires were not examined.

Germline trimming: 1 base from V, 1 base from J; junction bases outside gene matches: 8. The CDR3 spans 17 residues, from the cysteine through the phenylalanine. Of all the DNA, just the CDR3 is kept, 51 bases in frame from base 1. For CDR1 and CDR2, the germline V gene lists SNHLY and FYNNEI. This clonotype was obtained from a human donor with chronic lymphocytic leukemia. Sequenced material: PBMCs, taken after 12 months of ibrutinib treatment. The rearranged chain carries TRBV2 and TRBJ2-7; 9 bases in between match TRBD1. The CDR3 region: CASSEEALGTGSYEQYF. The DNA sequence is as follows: TGTGCCAGCAGTGAAGAGGCCCTCGGGACAGGGTCCTACGAGCAGTACTTC.